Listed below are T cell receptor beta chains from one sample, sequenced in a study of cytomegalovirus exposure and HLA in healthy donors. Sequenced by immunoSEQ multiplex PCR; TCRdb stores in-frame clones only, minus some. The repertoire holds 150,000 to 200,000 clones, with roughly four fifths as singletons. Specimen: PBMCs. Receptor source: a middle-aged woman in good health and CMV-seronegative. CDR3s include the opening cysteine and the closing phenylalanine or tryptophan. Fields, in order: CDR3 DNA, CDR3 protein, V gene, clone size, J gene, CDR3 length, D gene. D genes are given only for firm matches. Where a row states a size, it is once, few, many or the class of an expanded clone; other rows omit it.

TGTGCCAGCAGCGCACAGGGACGGGGAGACACCATATATTTT,CASSAQGRGDTIYF,TRBV7-3,-,TRBJ1-3,14,-
TGTGCTGCTGCCGGGGGACTAGCGGGAGCGCGGGAGCAGTACTTC,CAAAGGLAGAREQYF,TRBV12-5,-,TRBJ2-7,15,TRBD2
TGCGCCAGCAGCTTCCGGGGTCCAGGGAACACTGAAGCTTTCTTT,CASSFRGPGNTEAFF,TRBV5-1,-,TRBJ1-1,15,-
TGTGCCAGCAGTGAAGGGGGGGTCTACGAGCAGTACTTC,CASSEGGVYEQYF,TRBV6-1,-,TRBJ2-7,13,-
TGTGCCAGCAGTGTTAACTCTGGGGCCAACGTCCTGACTTTC,CASSVNSGANVLTF,TRBV6-1,-,TRBJ2-6,14,-
TGTGCCAGCAGCGAAGCGGGAGTGGGGACAGATACGCAGTATTTT,CASSEAGVGTDTQYF,TRBV7-9,-,TRBJ2-3,15,TRBD2
TGTGCCAGCAGCTTGCGTGAAAAACTGTTTTTT,CASSLREKLFF,TRBV5-6,-,TRBJ1-4,11,-
TGTGCCAGCAGCCCCACAGGGGGACGGGAGACCCAGTACTTC,CASSPTGGRETQYF,TRBV9,-,TRBJ2-5,14,TRBD1
TGTGCCTGGAGTGTGGGGGAGGGCCGGGATGAGCAGTTCTTC,CAWSVGEGRDEQFF,TRBV30,-,TRBJ2-1,14,TRBD2
TGTGCCAGCGGCACTAGCGGGATAATTGAGCAGTTCTTC,CASGTSGIIEQFF,TRBV28,-,TRBJ2-1,13,TRBD2
TGTGCCAGCAAGACTAGCGGGAGTGTCTACAATGAGCAGTTCTTC,CASKTSGSVYNEQFF,TRBV6-1,-,TRBJ2-1,15,TRBD2
TGTGCCAGTAGCGACAGGATCGGTAACAATGAGCAGTTCTTC,CASSDRIGNNEQFF,TRBV19,-,TRBJ2-1,14,-
TGTGCCAGCAGCTTAACGATCACAACTCTAGCGGGGGACGGGGAGCAGTTCTTC,CASSLTITTLAGDGEQFF,TRBV7-3,-,TRBJ2-1,18,TRBD2
TGTGCCAGCAGCTTAGTGACAGTAGGTTCCACTGAAGCTTTCTTT,CASSLVTVGSTEAFF,TRBV7-9,few,TRBJ1-1,15,-
TGTGCCAGCAGTCTAACCGGGACAGGGTTCTACGAGCAGTACTTC,CASSLTGTGFYEQYF,TRBV27,few,TRBJ2-7,15,TRBD1
TGTGCCAGTAGCCTACTAGCGCTGAACACCGGGGAGCTGTTTTTT,CASSLLALNTGELFF,TRBV2,-,TRBJ2-2,15,TRBD2
TGCGCCAGCAGCTCTGGGACAGGGGGCCGGGACGAGCAGTACTTC,CASSSGTGGRDEQYF,TRBV5-1,few,TRBJ2-7,15,TRBD1
TGTGCTAGCAGCGAGGGACAGGGCTCCTACGAGCAGTACTTC,CASSEGQGSYEQYF,TRBV7-7,-,TRBJ2-7,14,TRBD1
TGTGCCAGCAGCCGGGGTCTGTCCTACAATGAGCAGTTCTTC,CASSRGLSYNEQFF,TRBV6-1,few,TRBJ2-1,14,-
TGCGCCAGCAGCTTGGCCGGAGGGGACGGTGAAAAACTGTTTTTT,CASSLAGGDGEKLFF,TRBV5-1,-,TRBJ1-4,15,-
TGTGCCTGGGGTCCACAGGAGTTAAGCTCCTACGAGCAGTACTTC,CAWGPQELSSYEQYF,TRBV30,-,TRBJ2-7,15,-
TGCAGCGCGAGGGGCAGGGGAACTTTAGACTATGGCTACACCTTC,CSARGRGTLDYGYTF,TRBV29-1,-,TRBJ1-2,15,-
TGTGCCTGGAGTCGAGATTGGGAGACCCAGTACTTC,CAWSRDWETQYF,TRBV30,-,TRBJ2-5,12,-
TGTGCCAGCAGTGCCCACCTGGACAGGGGGGTAATGGACACCTTC,CASSAHLDRGVMDTF,TRBV2,-,TRBJ1-2,15,TRBD1
TGTGCCTGGAGTCGGGGACTTAACACCGGGGAGCTGTTTTTT,CAWSRGLNTGELFF,TRBV30,-,TRBJ2-2,14,-
TGTGCCAGCAGTCTCAGAGGTCTCCTCTACAATGAGCAGTTCTTC,CASSLRGLLYNEQFF,TRBV2,few,TRBJ2-1,15,-
TGTGCCAGCTCACCCCGCTTAGCGGGAGGGGACAATGAGCAGTTCTTC,CASSPRLAGGDNEQFF,TRBV18,-,TRBJ2-1,16,TRBD2
TGCGCCAGCAGCCGAGGGGGGGAGTTTACAAATGAGCAGTTCTTC,CASSRGGEFTNEQFF,TRBV5-1,-,TRBJ2-1,15,-
TGTGCCAGCAGCGGAACGGGGACTCCGAGTTTTAATGAGCAGTTCTTC,CASSGTGTPSFNEQFF,TRBV2,-,TRBJ2-1,16,-
TGTGCCAGCAGCCAAGAATTTCAGTACACTGAAGCTTTCTTT,CASSQEFQYTEAFF,TRBV4-2,-,TRBJ1-1,14,-
TGTGCCAGCTCACTAACCCGACAGGGGGGAGAGACCCAGTACTTC,CASSLTRQGGETQYF,TRBV18,-,TRBJ2-5,15,TRBD1
TGTGCCAGTGCAGGGGGCGATCTCTCCGGGGAGCTGTTTTTT,CASAGGDLSGELFF,TRBV27,-,TRBJ2-2,14,TRBD1
TGTGCCAGCAGTGAATTAGGGGGCCATACCGGGGAGCTGTTTTTT,CASSELGGHTGELFF,TRBV2,-,TRBJ2-2,15,TRBD1
TGCGCCAGCAGCCCCATCTTAAGCACTAGCGTCTACGAGCAGTACTTC,CASSPILSTSVYEQYF,TRBV5-1,few,TRBJ2-7,16,TRBD2
TGTGCCAGCAGCTTAGAAGCGCATGACCCCTACGAGCAGTACTTC,CASSLEAHDPYEQYF,TRBV7-8,-,TRBJ2-7,15,-
TGTGCCAGCAGGACCCTCCCACAGGCTAACTATGGCTACACCTTC,CASRTLPQANYGYTF,TRBV6-1,-,TRBJ1-2,15,-
TGTGCCAGCGGGGGACAGGGGGGAAACTATGGCTACACCTTC,CASGGQGGNYGYTF,TRBV2,-,TRBJ1-2,14,TRBD1
TGTGCCAGCACCTTTAGGGACTCCTTGGCCGCCTCCTATAATTCACCCCTCCACTTT,CASTFRDSLAASYNSPLHF,TRBV28,-,TRBJ1-6,19,-
TGTGCCAGCGGCAGGGATGGTGTGCAAGAGACCCAGTACTTC,CASGRDGVQETQYF,TRBV27,-,TRBJ2-5,14,-